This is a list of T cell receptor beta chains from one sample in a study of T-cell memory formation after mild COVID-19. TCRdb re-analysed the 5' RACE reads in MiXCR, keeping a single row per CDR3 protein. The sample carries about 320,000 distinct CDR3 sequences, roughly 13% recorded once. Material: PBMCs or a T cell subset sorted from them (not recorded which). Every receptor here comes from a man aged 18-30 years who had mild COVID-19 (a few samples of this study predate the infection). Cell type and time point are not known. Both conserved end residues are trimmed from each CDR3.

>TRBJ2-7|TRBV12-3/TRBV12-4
ASRGSVEHEQY
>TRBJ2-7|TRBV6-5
ASSYLRGGPYEQY
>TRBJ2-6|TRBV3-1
ASSFKGGRRANVLT
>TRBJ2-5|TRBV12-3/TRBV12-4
ASSRTGIGTQY
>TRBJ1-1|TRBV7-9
ASSGPGGLNTEAF
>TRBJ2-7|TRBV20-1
SARGYEPGQGVDEQY
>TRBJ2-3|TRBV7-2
ASSLLAGGLNTQY
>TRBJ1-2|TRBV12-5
ASGPISGGGGYT
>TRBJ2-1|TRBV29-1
SVAGWREQF
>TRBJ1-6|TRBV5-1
ASSWTTSYNSPLH
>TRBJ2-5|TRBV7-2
ASSLVSVQETQY
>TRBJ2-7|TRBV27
ASSRIGVRDSSYEQY
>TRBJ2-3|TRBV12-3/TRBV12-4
ASSVTSGVLTDTQY
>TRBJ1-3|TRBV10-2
ASGRGLDGNTIY
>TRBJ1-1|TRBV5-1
ASSSRTGQIMNTEAF
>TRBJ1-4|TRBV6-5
ASSYSTEANEKLF
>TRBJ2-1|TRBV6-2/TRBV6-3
ASSLWRGVLNEQF
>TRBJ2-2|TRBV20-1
SAPKGEVGTGELF
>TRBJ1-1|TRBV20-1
SARDPRGNPEAF
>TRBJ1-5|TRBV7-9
ASSLEPQPQH
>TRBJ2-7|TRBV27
ASGGTGGFPEQY
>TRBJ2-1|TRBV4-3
ASSQDRGKNEQF
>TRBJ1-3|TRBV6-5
ASSYSPGSGNTIY
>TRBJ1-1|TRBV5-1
ASSLGLGSADTEAF
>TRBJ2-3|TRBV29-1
SVRFGTVGLSDTQY
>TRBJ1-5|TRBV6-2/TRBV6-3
ASSRTDLNQPQH
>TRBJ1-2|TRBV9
ASSVPKGPKT
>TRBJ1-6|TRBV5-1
ASSPTENNSPLH
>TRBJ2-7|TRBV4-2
ASSQGDSYEQY
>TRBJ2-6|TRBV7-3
ASSLTILTQLVGQASGANVLT
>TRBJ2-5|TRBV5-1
ASSSRGIQETQY
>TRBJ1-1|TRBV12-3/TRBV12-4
ASSAQGGGSTEAF
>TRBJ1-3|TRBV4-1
ASSQTPGSGNTIY
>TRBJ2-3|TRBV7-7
ASSSGLGGATDTQY
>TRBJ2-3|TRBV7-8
ASSHRADRPDTQY
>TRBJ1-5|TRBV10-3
AASGVLLDQPQH
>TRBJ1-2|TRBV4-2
ASSRQNRGRTYGYT
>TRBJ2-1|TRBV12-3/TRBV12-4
ASSIGGEQF
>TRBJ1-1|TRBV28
ASSVGVEAF
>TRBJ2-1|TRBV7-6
ASSSLAGGPVKEQF
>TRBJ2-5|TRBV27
ASTSGGADETQY
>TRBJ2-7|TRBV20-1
SARSRGGEQY
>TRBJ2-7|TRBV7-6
ASSPLLTSGGSYEQY
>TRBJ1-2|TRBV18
ASSAWGRIYGYT
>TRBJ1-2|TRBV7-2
ASSFMISQLGYT
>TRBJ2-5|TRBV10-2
ASSEGTYSTISTQY
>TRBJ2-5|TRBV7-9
ASSSTPSGAKETQY
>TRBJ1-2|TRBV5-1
ASSFREISYGYT
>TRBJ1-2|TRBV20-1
SAYLPYGYT
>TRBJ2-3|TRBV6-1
ASSETRTDTQY
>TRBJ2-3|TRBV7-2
ASSLHQGLAGPDTQY
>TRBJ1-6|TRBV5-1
ASSLLGRETLH
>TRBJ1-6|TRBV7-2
ASTQGYSPLH
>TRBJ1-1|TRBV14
ASSQDRGQKAF
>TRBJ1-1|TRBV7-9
ASRERDTEAF
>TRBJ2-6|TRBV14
ASSQRTVFSGANVLT
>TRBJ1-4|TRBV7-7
ASSPRGPGEKLF
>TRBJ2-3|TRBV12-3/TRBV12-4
ASRTTSGGPDTQY
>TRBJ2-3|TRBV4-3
ASSPGSDTQY
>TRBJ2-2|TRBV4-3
ASSQDAGRGIGWTGELF